This T cell receptor beta chain comes out of a study of blood T cell repertoires in COVID-19. The table came from immunoSEQ multiplex PCR; TCRdb's copy has only in-frame clones and leaves some out. The sample has 55,000 to 70,000 clones, about 90% seen once. The specimen sequenced was peripheral blood. The TCR originated in an elderly woman with COVID-19, enrolled during active disease.

CDR3 protein: CASSLVPTIAGGLMREQYF. In nucleotides, the CDR3 is TGCGCCAGCAGCTTGGTCCCTACTATTGCGGGGGGGCTCATGCGCGAGCAGTACTTC. The rearrangement links TRBV5-1 to TRBJ2-7; 9 nucleotides match TRBD2. The CDR3 is 19 residues long. Germline V gene sequence: CDR1 SGHRS, CDR2 YFSETQ. J was trimmed by 6 bases and V by 0 bases; bases with no gene match: 19. The entire variable domain, with the rest obtained from reference TRBV5-1 and TRBJ2-7, is as follows: KAGVTQTPRYLIKTRGQQVTLSCSPISGHRSVSWYQQTPGQGLQFLFEYFSETQRNKGNFPGRFSGRQFSNSRSEMNVSTLELGDSALYLCASSLVPTIAGGLMREQYFGPGTRLTVT.